This T cell receptor (beta chain) was sequenced in a study of vaccination effects on CD4 cells after COVID-19. Findings and caveats of the study: In the late period after vaccination, infection- and vaccine-induced clones contracted markedly.

Concerning this clone: The antigen remains undetermined.

Produced via immunoSEQ multiplex PCR; TCRdb's table is partial and in-frame only. The sample shows 35,000 to 55,000 clones, around 77% of them seen only once. Expansion of antigen-specific CD4+ T cells with viral peptide pools was carried out by the ViraFEST assay before sequencing. The culture ran for 10 days before CD4+ T cells were isolated. Recipients of the vaccine had no prior SARS-CoV-2 infection and negative nucleocapsid antibodies. Around 2 million PBMC were placed in each well, which was supplemented with roughly 10 IU/ml IL-2 and around 9.4 ug/ml peptides. The length of the CDR3 is 16 residues. The germline V gene has CDR1 MNHEY and CDR2 SVGAGI. Trimming removed 0 bases at V and 7 bases at J, with 16 bases between.

The rearrangement uses TRBV6-5 and TRBJ1-5; D gene unclear. This specimen was CD4+ T cells from PBMCs cultured with SARS-CoV-2 spike peptides, taken before COVID-19 vaccination. The TCR originated in a human donor who received a COVID-19 vaccine. This CDR3 reads CASSYSIQTEGQPQHF. The DNA of the CDR3 is TGTGCCAGCAGTTACTCGATACAAACGGAGGGACAGCCCCAGCATTTT.